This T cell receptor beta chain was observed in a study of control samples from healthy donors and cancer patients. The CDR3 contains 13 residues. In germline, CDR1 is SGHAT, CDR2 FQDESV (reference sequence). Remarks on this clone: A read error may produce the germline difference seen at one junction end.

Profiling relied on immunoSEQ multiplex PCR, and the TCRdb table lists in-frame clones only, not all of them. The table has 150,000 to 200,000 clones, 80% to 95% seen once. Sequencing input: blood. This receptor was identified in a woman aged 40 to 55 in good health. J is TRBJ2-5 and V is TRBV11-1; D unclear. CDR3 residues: CASSFARSHEMHF. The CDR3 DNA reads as TGTGCCAGCAGCTTCGCCAGATCGCACGAAATGCACTTC.